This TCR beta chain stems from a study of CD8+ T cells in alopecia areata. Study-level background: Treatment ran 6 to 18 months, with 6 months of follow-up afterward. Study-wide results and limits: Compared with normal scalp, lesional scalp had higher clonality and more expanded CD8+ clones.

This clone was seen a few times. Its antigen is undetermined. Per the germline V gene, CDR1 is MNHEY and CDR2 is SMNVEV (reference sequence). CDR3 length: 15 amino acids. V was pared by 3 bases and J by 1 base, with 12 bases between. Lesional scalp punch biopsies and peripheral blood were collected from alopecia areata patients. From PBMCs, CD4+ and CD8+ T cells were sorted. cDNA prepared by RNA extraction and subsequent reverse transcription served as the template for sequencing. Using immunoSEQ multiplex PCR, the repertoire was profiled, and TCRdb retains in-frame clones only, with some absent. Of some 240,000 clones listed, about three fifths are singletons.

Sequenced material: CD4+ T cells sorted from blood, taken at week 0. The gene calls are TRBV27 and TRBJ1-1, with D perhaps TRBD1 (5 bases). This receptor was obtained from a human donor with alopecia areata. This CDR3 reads CASSFIGAGNTEAFF. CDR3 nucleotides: TGTGCCAGCAGTTTTATAGGGGCAGGGAACACTGAAGCTTTCTTT.